These T cell receptor beta chains were read from a single sample in a study of blood T cell repertoires in COVID-19. The protocol was immunoSEQ multiplex PCR, while the TCRdb copy is restricted to in-frame clones and leaves out a portion. The sample shows some 66,000 clones, over 80% of them seen only once. The sequenced sample was peripheral blood. These receptor sequences come from a human donor in a cohort sampled during active COVID-19. Each CDR3 is given with its conserved first and last residue. D genes are given only for firm matches.

>TRBV3-1/TRBV3-2|TRBD1|TRBJ2-5
CASSPRDWTGVMETQYF
>TRBV4-2|-|TRBJ2-4
CASSQVGLESLAKNIQYF
>TRBV28|-|TRBJ1-5
CASSPQTVSNQPQHF
>TRBV6-5|TRBD1|TRBJ2-2
CASSYRTTGITGELFF
>TRBV19|TRBD1|TRBJ1-1
CASIGQVNTEAFF
>TRBV7-2|TRBD2|TRBJ2-5
CASSSMTGTTQETQYF
>TRBV7-5|-|TRBJ1-5
CARSPGQASQPQHF
>TRBV20-1|-|TRBJ2-5
CSAVKGETQYF
>TRBV5-6|TRBD2|TRBJ2-3
CASSSPGTSGTDTQYF
>TRBV7-2|TRBD2|TRBJ2-3
CASSPTSGTQYF
>TRBV28|TRBD1|TRBJ1-2
CASSRTGNYGYTF
>TRBV19|TRBD2|TRBJ2-7
CASSIGSGGVYEQYF
>TRBV7-2|-|TRBJ2-3
CASSLDRLGSDTQYF
>TRBV27|-|TRBJ2-7
CASSRNRDNYYEQYF
>TRBV6-5|-|TRBJ1-4
CASMSREKLFF
>TRBV9|TRBD1|TRBJ2-1
CASSASGQEDNEQFF
>TRBV4-1|-|TRBJ1-2
CASSQAAARTDYGYTF
>TRBV29-1|TRBD1|TRBJ1-1
CSVCPTGALNTEAFF
>TRBV6-5|TRBD1|TRBJ1-2
CARSGRGPVNGYTF
>TRBV2|-|TRBJ1-5
CASSTRRSGTNLNSNQPQHF
>TRBV5-1|TRBD1|TRBJ1-1
CASSLDRGLGDAEAFF
>TRBV3-1/TRBV3-2|-|TRBJ2-3
CASSQDRVDTQYF
>TRBV5-4|TRBD2|TRBJ2-3
CASSGRGPDTQYF
>TRBV5-1|TRBD2|TRBJ2-2
CASSPGTTNTGELFF
>TRBV18|TRBD2|TRBJ2-1
CASSPPLAAGNEQFF
>TRBV11-2|-|TRBJ1-5
CASSQRTGSSNQPQHF
>TRBV4-3|-|TRBJ2-1
CASSQAWGVDEQFF
>TRBV2|-|TRBJ1-1
CASSTGNTEAFF
>TRBV7-2|-|TRBJ1-1
CASSLSPTGFGTEAFF
>TRBV7-2|TRBD1|TRBJ1-2
CASSVDRHYGYTF
>TRBV19|TRBD1|TRBJ1-5
CASSTIDRGLSNQPQHF
>TRBV6-6|-|TRBJ2-7
CASSLAAGSYEQYF
>TRBV6-5|-|TRBJ1-2
CASSSRQGEDGYTF
>TRBV5-4|-|TRBJ2-7
CAAPVVGTNFQYEQYF
>TRBV28|TRBD1|TRBJ1-2
CASSSGTEHGYTF
>TRBV19|TRBD1|TRBJ2-5
CASSKTGAGGETQYF
>TRBV5-1|TRBD1|TRBJ1-6
CASSSGTANSPLHF
>TRBV12-3/TRBV12-4|-|TRBJ2-1
CASMDSSYNEQFF
>TRBV12-3/TRBV12-4|-|TRBJ2-3
CASSSQGYVTQYF
>TRBV15|-|TRBJ1-1
CATSAGHQTENTEAFF
>TRBV14|TRBD2|TRBJ2-3
CASSLNQRGGQDTQYF
>TRBV3-1/TRBV3-2|-|TRBJ2-1
CASSQDTGRRNEQFF
>TRBV19|TRBD1|TRBJ1-4
CASSPGGIANEKLFF
>TRBV7-9|TRBD1|TRBJ2-1
CASSTLGQADNEQFF
>TRBV28|TRBD2|TRBJ2-1
CASVGLAGPDYNEQFF
>TRBV9|-|TRBJ1-3
CASSPQPVQGGNTIYF